This T cell receptor (beta chain) was profiled in a study of beta chain features in type 1 diabetes. Germline V gene sequence: CDR1 SQVTM, CDR2 ANQGSEA. Trimming removed 6 bases at V and 0 bases at J, with 14 bases between. This CDR3 contains 14 residues. Study-wide points: Type 1 diabetes patients had TCRB CDR3s that were shorter (moderately but significantly so) in all four CD4+ subsets.

The investigators reverse transcribed all of the isolated RNA, so they sequenced expressed TCRB transcripts. Clones were sequenced by immunoSEQ multiplex PCR, and TCRdb holds only the in-frame ones, with some missing. The repertoire includes roughly 14,000 clones, around 63% of them detected once, and about 2.6% sits in the top ten. This clone was detected only a few times. The antigen remains undetermined. Material: Tregs from blood. The genes are TRBV29-1 and TRBJ2-5; D call uncertain. The receptor's source is a man younger than 40 with type 1 diabetes. CDR3 residues: CSVVRFSYQETQYF. The CDR3 bases are TGCAGCGTCGTGAGATTCTCGTACCAAGAGACCCAGTACTTC.